This is a list of T cell receptor beta chains from one sample in a study of blood T cell repertoires in COVID-19. Sequenced by immunoSEQ multiplex PCR; TCRdb stores in-frame clones only, minus some. The data hold 250,000 to 300,000 clones, with 80% to 85% observed a single time. The sequenced sample consisted of peripheral blood. The receptors originated from a woman aged 60-75 years with active or convalescent COVID-19. Each CDR3 is given with its conserved first and last residue. A D gene is named only where the DNA matches it firmly. Clone size is not always given. Where it is, it says once, few, many or a class for expanded clones.

abundance: NA; v_gene: TRBV6-5; j_gene: TRBJ1-4; d_gene: TRBD1; CDR3nt: TGTGCCAGCAGTTACACAGGGGGAGAAAAACTGTTTTTT; CDR3aa: CASSYTGGEKLFF
abundance: NA; v_gene: TRBV6-5; j_gene: TRBJ2-5; d_gene: TRBD2; CDR3nt: TGTGCCAGCAGGATTAGCGGGGGGCGCCAAGAGACCCAGTACTTC; CDR3aa: CASRISGGRQETQYF
abundance: NA; v_gene: TRBV9; j_gene: TRBJ2-3; d_gene: NA; CDR3nt: TGTGCCAGCAGCACGACAGGAGATACGCAGTATTTT; CDR3aa: CASSTTGDTQYF
abundance: few; v_gene: TRBV4-1; j_gene: TRBJ2-7; d_gene: NA; CDR3nt: TGCGCCAGCAGCCAAGATTCAGGCAGGGTCACCTACGAGCAGTACTTC; CDR3aa: CASSQDSGRVTYEQYF
abundance: NA; v_gene: TRBV12-3/TRBV12-4; j_gene: TRBJ2-2; d_gene: NA; CDR3nt: TGTGCCAGCAGCCAGTACACCGGGGAGCTGTTTTTT; CDR3aa: CASSQYTGELFF
abundance: NA; v_gene: TRBV25-1; j_gene: TRBJ2-1; d_gene: TRBD2; CDR3nt: TGTGCCAGCAGCGCCCTGGCGGGGGGAGGATCCAATGAGCAGTTCTTC; CDR3aa: CASSALAGGGSNEQFF
abundance: NA; v_gene: TRBV7-9; j_gene: TRBJ2-2; d_gene: TRBD1; CDR3nt: TGTGCCAGCAGCCCCGGGACAGGCTACACCGGGGAGCTGTTTTTT; CDR3aa: CASSPGTGYTGELFF
abundance: NA; v_gene: TRBV5-4; j_gene: TRBJ1-1; d_gene: TRBD1; CDR3nt: TGTGCCAGCAGCTGGACAGGGGGCGCGGAGGCTTTCTTT; CDR3aa: CASSWTGGAEAFF
abundance: NA; v_gene: TRBV15; j_gene: TRBJ2-2; d_gene: NA; CDR3nt: TGTGCCACCAGCAGAGTGAGGGTGTCCGGGGAGCTGTTTTTT; CDR3aa: CATSRVRVSGELFF
abundance: NA; v_gene: TRBV18; j_gene: TRBJ2-7; d_gene: TRBD1; CDR3nt: TGTGCCAGCTCAGAGGGGGCGATCGGCGAGCAGTACTTC; CDR3aa: CASSEGAIGEQYF
abundance: NA; v_gene: TRBV6-5; j_gene: TRBJ2-2; d_gene: TRBD1; CDR3nt: TGTGCCAGCAGTCCTCGGACAGGGGGGACCGGGGAGCTGTTTTTT; CDR3aa: CASSPRTGGTGELFF
abundance: NA; v_gene: TRBV27; j_gene: TRBJ1-6; d_gene: TRBD1; CDR3nt: TGTGCCAGCAGCTGGGGACAGGGGGCGTCCAGTGGTTCACCCCTCCACTTT; CDR3aa: CASSWGQGASSGSPLHF
abundance: NA; v_gene: TRBV11-2; j_gene: TRBJ2-3; d_gene: TRBD2; CDR3nt: TGTGCCAGCAGCTTAGGGGCGGGGGGGCCTTCAGATACGCAGTATTTT; CDR3aa: CASSLGAGGPSDTQYF
abundance: NA; v_gene: TRBV27; j_gene: TRBJ1-1; d_gene: NA; CDR3nt: TGTGCCAGCAGTTTATGGGTCGGGGAGAACACTGAAGCTTTCTTT; CDR3aa: CASSLWVGENTEAFF
abundance: NA; v_gene: TRBV29-1; j_gene: TRBJ2-7; d_gene: TRBD1; CDR3nt: TGCAGCGCCAGGGGACAGGGGAGCTCCTACGAGCAGTACTTC; CDR3aa: CSARGQGSSYEQYF
abundance: NA; v_gene: TRBV24-1; j_gene: TRBJ1-1; d_gene: NA; CDR3nt: TGTGCCACTCCGTATCGGGAAGAGAACACTGAAGCTTTCTTT; CDR3aa: CATPYREENTEAFF
abundance: NA; v_gene: TRBV19; j_gene: TRBJ1-2; d_gene: NA; CDR3nt: TGTGCCAGTAGCAGGCAGGGCCCCAACTATGGCTACACCTTC; CDR3aa: CASSRQGPNYGYTF
abundance: NA; v_gene: TRBV25-1; j_gene: TRBJ2-2; d_gene: TRBD1; CDR3nt: TGTGCCAGCAGGGACAGGGGTGCCGGGGAGCTGTTTTTT; CDR3aa: CASRDRGAGELFF